Listed here are 30 T cell receptor beta chains from one sample, sequenced in a study of T-cell reconstitution after alpha-beta-depleted transplantation in children. Unique molecular identifiers were incorporated into the prepared TCRbeta library. TCRdb fed the PCR reads into MiXCR, producing one record per CDR3 protein. This table holds around 580,000 distinct CDR3 sequences, over 25% found once. The specimen comprised PBMCs, sampled before TCRalphabeta/CD19-depleted stem cell transplant. All receptors derive from a boy younger than two with Wiskott-Aldrich syndrome, due to receive a stem cell transplant.

This clonotype was detected a few times. The rearrangement links TRBV5-1 to TRBJ1-4; 8 bases match TRBD1. Germline CDR1 is SGHRS and CDR2 is YFSETQ. This CDR3 contains 14 residues. J gave up 8 bases and V 2 bases, and 5 bases lay outside the gene matches. The CDR3 loop reads CASSFTGGREKLFF. CDR3 sequence (DNA): TGCGCCAGCAGCTTCACAGGGGGGCGCGAAAAACTGTTTTTT.

The chain couples TRBV12-3 or TRBV12-4 to TRBJ2-1; 14 bases are shared with TRBD2. The CDR3 contains 18 residues. Germline trimming cut 1 base from V and 9 bases from J; bases unmatched to any gene: 11. The CDR3 spells CASSLDWGTSGRSSEQFF. CDR3 in DNA: TGTGCCAGCAGTTTAGACTGGGGGACTAGCGGGAGATCTAGTGAGCAGTTCTTC.

This clonotype turned up a few times. The chain uses TRBV11-1 and TRBJ2-1, with D perhaps matching TRBD1 (6 bases). CDR1 and CDR2 from the germline V gene are SGHAT and FQDESV (reference sequence). There are 14 residues in the CDR3. The germline V and J ends were trimmed by 5 bases and 8 bases, with 16 bases remaining between them. The CDR3 bases are TGTGCCAGCAGCCGAAAAAGGGGGTTCGATGAGCAGTTCTTC. Amino acids: CASSRKRGFDEQFF.

V gene TRBV10-2 combines with J gene TRBJ2-7, with 10 nucleotides matching TRBD1. Germline CDR1 reads WSHSY; CDR2 reads SAAADI. The CDR3 totals 14 residues. Trimming took 4 bases from V and 7 from J; bases not matched to a gene: 7. The CDR3 is CASSGGTGVGEQYF. CDR3 in DNA: TGCGCCAGCAGTGGGGGGACAGGGGTTGGAGAGCAGTACTTC.

The sample holds a few counts of this clonotype. This CDR3 reads CASRVRGGPKQFF. In DNA form, the CDR3 reads TGTGCCAGCAGGGTCAGGGGTGGCCCAAAGCAGTTCTTC. This rearrangement joins TRBV7-9 to TRBJ2-1; weak D call: TRBD1 (6 bases). Looked up from germline, CDR1 is SEHNR and CDR2 is FQNEAQ (reference sequence). Deletions cut 6 bases from V and 11 bases from J, with 17 bases between. The length of the CDR3 is 13 residues.

The chain combines TRBV18 with TRBJ2-1; perhaps TRBD2 as D (6 bases). The germline CDR1 and CDR2 sequences are KGHSH and LQKENI. V gave up 1 base and J gave up 4 bases, with 11 bases separating them. There are 15 residues in the CDR3. CDR3 region: CASSPQPSGYNEQFF. The CDR3 DNA reads as TGTGCCAGCTCACCACAGCCGAGCGGGTACAATGAGCAGTTCTTC.

The chain is built from TRBV11-1 and TRBJ2-2; D perhaps matches TRBD2 (5 bases). V was clipped by 5 bases and J by 6 bases, with 16 bases between them. CDR3 length: 15 residues. Germline values: CDR1 SGHAT, CDR2 FQDESV (reference sequence). CDR3 in amino acids: CASSEGLRNPGELFF. The CDR3 DNA reads as TGTGCCAGCAGCGAAGGACTCAGGAATCCCGGGGAGCTGTTTTTT.

V usage is TRBV20-1 and J usage is TRBJ2-1; D tentatively fits TRBD1 or TRBD2 (5 bases each). V was clipped by 3 bases and J by 7 bases, with 10 bases between them. From germline, CDR1 is DFQATT and CDR2 SNEGSKA (reference sequence). CDR3 size: 12 residues. CDR3: CSARRGPNEQFF. Written as DNA, the CDR3 is TGCAGTGCTAGGAGGGGACCGAATGAGCAGTTCTTC.

The chain couples TRBV24-1 to TRBJ1-2, with a possible D match to TRBD1 (5 bases). The V gene's germline CDR1 is KGHDR and CDR2 SFDVKD. CDR3 length: 14 residues. Trimming shortened V by 5 bases and J by 1 base, and 10 bases separated the two germline ends. Written as DNA, the CDR3 is TGTGCCACCAGTGCGGGGCCACGTAACTATGGCTACACCTTC. Translated, it gives CATSAGPRNYGYTF.

The V gene is TRBV5-1, the J gene TRBJ2-3; D not resolved. V lost 1 base, J lost 1 base, and 16 bases lay in between. The CDR3 contains 17 residues. CDR1 is SGHRS and CDR2 is YFSETQ in the germline V gene. This CDR3 reads CASSLLTPGVGTDTQYF. The CDR3 nucleotides read TGCGCCAGCAGCTTGTTGACGCCCGGCGTGGGCACAGATACGCAGTATTTT.

This clonotype turned up a few times. The chain employs TRBV7-2 and TRBJ2-1; 8 bases are shared with TRBD2. Germline V gives CDR1 SGHTA, CDR2 FQGNSA. The CDR3 spans 14 residues. Germline trimming cut 4 bases from V and 7 bases from J; bases unmatched to any gene: 6. In DNA form, the CDR3 reads TGTGCCAGCAGCTATGGGAGCGGGAGAAATGAGCAGTTCTTC. The encoded protein is CASSYGSGRNEQFF. Full variable domain (outside the CDR3, taken from reference TRBV7-2 and TRBJ2-1): GAGVSQSPSNKVTEKGKDVELRCDPISGHTALYWYRQSLGQGLEFLIYFQGNSAPDKSGLPSDRFSAERTGGSVSTLTIQRTQQEDSAVYLCASSYGSGRNEQFFGPGTRLTVL.

In this sample, this clonotype turned up a few times. The rearrangement joins TRBV6-6 to TRBJ2-1; D gene uncertain. V shed 3 bases and J shed 8 bases, with 8 bases lying between them. The CDR3 has 12 residues. Germline CDR1 is MNHNY and CDR2 is SVGAGI (reference sequence). The CDR3 here is CASSYHSDEQFF. The CDR3 nucleotides read TGTGCCAGCAGTTATCATAGTGATGAGCAGTTCTTC.

This clonotype has more than one count but fewer than ten. The chain uses TRBV6-2 or TRBV6-3 and TRBJ2-1, with 8 bases aligning to TRBD1. Germline trimming cut 5 bases from V and 3 bases from J; bases unmatched to any gene: 6. The length of the CDR3 is 15 residues. In germline, CDR1 is MNHEY, CDR2 SVGEGT. CDR3: CASSNRGKIYNEQFF. The CDR3 DNA sequence: TGTGCCAGCAGTAACAGGGGGAAAATCTACAATGAGCAGTTCTTC.

The chain employs TRBV7-3 and TRBJ2-7, with D possibly matching TRBD1 (5 bases). The CDR3 is 13 amino acids. The V gene lost 0 bases and the J gene lost 6 bases, with 9 bases spanning the gap. CDR1 is SGHTA and CDR2 is FQGTGA in the germline V gene. In nucleotides, the CDR3 is TGTGCCAGCAGCTTAACAGGGGCGCGCGAGCAGTACTTC. Amino acid sequence: CASSLTGAREQYF. The variable domain in full, with the rest retrieved from reference TRBV7-3 and TRBJ2-7, is GAGVSQTPSNKVTEKGKYVELRCDPISGHTALYWYRQSLGQGPEFLIYFQGTGAADDSGLPNDRFFAVRPEGSVSTLKIQRTERGDSAVYLCASSLTGAREQYFGPGTRLTVT.

V and J are TRBV5-1 and TRBJ2-7, with unresolved D. The CDR3 totals 13 residues. The V end was cut by 0 bases, the J end by 5 bases, with 9 bases between. In germline, CDR1 is SGHRS, CDR2 YFSETQ. The CDR3 here is CASSLETGNEQYF. DNA of the CDR3: TGCGCCAGCAGCTTGGAAACGGGCAACGAGCAGTACTTC. The full variable domain, its missing parts supplied by reference TRBV5-1 and TRBJ2-7, is KAGVTQTPRYLIKTRGQQVTLSCSPISGHRSVSWYQQTPGQGLQFLFEYFSETQRNKGNFPGRFSGRQFSNSRSEMNVSTLELGDSALYLCASSLETGNEQYFGPGTRLTVT.

The chain has TRBV15 and TRBJ2-3, with 9 bases lining up with TRBD2. J lost 2 bases, V lost 1 base, and 4 bases had no gene match. This CDR3 comprises 16 residues. Germline V CDR1 and CDR2: LNHNV, YYDKDF (reference sequence). CDR3 sequence (DNA): TGTGCCACCAGCAGAGGTCCTAGCGGGGTCACAGATACGCAGTATTTT. Translated: CATSRGPSGVTDTQYF. The whole variable domain, filled in from reference TRBV15 and TRBJ2-3, reads DAMVIQNPRYQVTQFGKPVTLSCSQTLNHNVMYWYQQKSSQAPKLLFHYYDKDFNNEADTPDNFQSRRPNTSFCFLDIRSPGLGDTAMYLCATSRGPSGVTDTQYFGPGTRLTVL.

V usage is TRBV5-1 and J usage is TRBJ2-1; D not certain. Trimming took off 4 bases at V and 7 bases at J, with 15 bases between the two ends. The CDR3 runs to 14 residues. CDR1 is SGHRS and CDR2 is YFSETQ in the germline V gene. CDR3 nucleotides: TGCGCCAGCAGCCCACCGACACCATGGAATGAGCAGTTCTTC. Protein sequence: CASSPPTPWNEQFF.

This chain joins TRBV12-3 or TRBV12-4 and TRBJ2-5; 8 nucleotides match TRBD2. J lost 2 bases, V lost 9 bases, and 14 bases had no gene match. The CDR3 extends over 16 amino acids. CDR3 amino acids: CASPLGAGEGQETQYF. CDR3 bases: TGTGCCAGTCCTCTGGGAGCGGGAGAGGGGCAAGAGACCCAGTACTTC.

This chain connects TRBV12-3 or TRBV12-4 to TRBJ1-5; D ambiguous. The CDR3 is 15 residues long. The V gene lost 5 bases and the J gene lost 4 bases, with 15 bases spanning the gap. CDR3 loop: CASSLGTLANQPQHF. In nucleotides, the CDR3 is TGTGCCAGCAGTCTAGGAACGCTAGCAAATCAGCCCCAGCATTTT.

The CDR3 reads CASSLHMDTVYEQYF. DNA of the CDR3: TGTGCCAGCAGCTTGCATATGGACACGGTCTACGAGCAGTACTTC. The rearrangement uses TRBV5-6 and TRBJ2-7; D might be TRBD1 (5 bases). V lost 1 base and J lost 3, with 14 bases in between. The CDR3 is made up of 15 amino acids. The germline V gene encodes CDR1 SGHDT and CDR2 YYEEEE.

In nucleotides, the CDR3 is TGCGCCAGCAGTGACTGGCGAGGCGAGACCCAGTACTTC. It is translated as CASSDWRGETQYF. The rearrangement joins TRBV10-2 to TRBJ2-5; no reliable D call. Germline V gives CDR1 WSHSY, CDR2 SAAADI. With 3 bases removed from V and 5 bases from J, the gap between germline ends came to 10 bases. This CDR3 comprises 13 residues.

The chain joins TRBV27 to TRBJ1-6, with D uncertain. The CDR3 runs to 14 residues. The germline V gene has CDR1 MNHEY and CDR2 SMNVEV (reference sequence). Trimming cost V 4 bases and J 10 bases, with 14 bases left between them. The CDR3 coding sequence is TGTGCCAGCAGTTCCCTCCCGGTGGTCTCACCCCTCCACTTT. This gives the protein CASSSLPVVSPLHF.

V and J are TRBV5-1 and TRBJ2-6; D gene ambiguous. With 4 bases removed from V and 0 bases from J, the gap between germline ends came to 8 bases. Germline V lookup: CDR1 SGHRS, CDR2 YFSETQ. The CDR3 sequence is 15 residues long. CDR3 coding DNA: TGCGCCAGCAGCCCGACATTCTCTGGGGCCAACGTCCTGACTTTC. Translation gives CASSPTFSGANVLTF.

J is TRBJ2-7 and V is TRBV25-1; 7 bases are a match to TRBD1. The ends lost 3 bases at V and 4 bases at J; junction bases unmatched: 9. Germline V CDR1 and CDR2: MGHDK, SYGVNS. The CDR3 is made up of 15 amino acids. CDR3 sequence: CASSDPGGKKYEQYF. The DNA of the CDR3 is TGTGCCAGCAGTGACCCAGGGGGTAAGAAGTACGAGCAGTACTTC.

V and J are TRBV7-2 and TRBJ1-1; D remains unclear. Germline V CDR1 and CDR2: SGHTA, FQGNSA. The CDR3 runs to 16 residues. Trimming left V 1 base short and J 2 bases short, with 14 bases between. The CDR3 DNA sequence: TGTGCCAGCAGCTTAGGGGTAGGGCAGGCCAACACTGAAGCTTTCTTT. Its translation is CASSLGVGQANTEAFF.

This clonotype was found a few times. This chain joins TRBV29-1 and TRBJ1-4; D is unresolved. The CDR3 spans 13 residues. Trimming stripped 4 bases from V and 4 bases from J, with 10 bases between. In germline, CDR1 is SQVTM, CDR2 ANQGSEA. CDR3 in DNA: TGCAGCGTTGCGGGCATCGGTAATGAAAAACTGTTTTTT. It yields the protein CSVAGIGNEKLFF.

This clonotype has only one observation. The rearrangement uses TRBV5-1 and TRBJ2-1; no reliable D call. Germline values: CDR1 SGHRS, CDR2 YFSETQ. V shed 4 bases and J shed 0 bases, with 17 bases lying between them. The CDR3 extends over 17 amino acids. This chain's CDR3 is CASSPNPREASYNEQFF. In nucleotides, the CDR3 is TGCGCCAGCAGCCCCAACCCTAGGGAAGCCTCCTACAATGAGCAGTTCTTC.

The table lists this clonotype with a few counts. The chain employs TRBV20-1 and TRBJ1-1; D ambiguous. V dropped 0 bases and J dropped 0 bases, with 11 bases sitting between them. Per the germline V gene, CDR1 is DFQATT and CDR2 is SNEGSKA (reference sequence). CDR3 size: 15 residues. CDR3 in amino acids: CSARDYGSVNTEAFF. Written as DNA, the CDR3 is TGCAGTGCTAGAGATTATGGTTCGGTGAACACTGAAGCTTTCTTT.

V gene TRBV20-1 combines with J gene TRBJ2-3; no clear D gene. The germline V and J ends were trimmed by 4 bases and 0 bases, with 8 bases remaining between them. There are 13 residues in the CDR3. The germline V gene encodes CDR1 DFQATT and CDR2 SNEGSKA (reference sequence). CDR3 in DNA: TGCAGTGCTACCCGCCCGAGCACAGATACGCAGTATTTT. It is translated as CSATRPSTDTQYF.

The CDR3 DNA follows: TGTGCCAGCAGTTTAAAGGGGGCAAACACCATATATTTT. This gives the protein CASSLKGANTIYF. The V and J genes are TRBV12-3 or TRBV12-4 and TRBJ1-3; 7 bases fit TRBD1. The CDR3 is made up of 13 amino acids. V trimming: 2 bases; J trimming: 6 bases; junction bases outside the gene matches: 1.